These T cell receptor beta chains were read from a single sample in a study of control samples from healthy donors and cancer patients. Here immunoSEQ multiplex PCR was the method, and the copy in TCRdb shows in-frame clones only, minus some. The sample includes about 150,000 clones, about 94% of them seen just once. The sequencing sample was made of blood. These receptor sequences come from a man in his forties in good health. Each CDR3 is given with its conserved first and last residue. D genes are given only for firm matches. Not every row has a clone size; where given, it reads once, few, many or a size class.

j_call v_call clone_size d_call cdr3_nt cdr3_aa
TRBJ1-2 TRBV19 - TRBD1 TGTGCCCTTTCCCGGGACAGGGTTGGTGGCTACACCTTC CALSRDRVGGYTF
TRBJ1-1 TRBV4-1 - - TGCGCCAGCAGCCAAGATAGCACCCATGGAAAGGCTTTCTTT CASSQDSTHGKAFF
TRBJ2-7 TRBV7-9 - TRBD2 TGTGCCAGCAGGCAGTCTTCCCGGGGGGGCCTCGACGAGCAGTACTTC CASRQSSRGGLDEQYF
TRBJ2-7 TRBV27 - TRBD2 TGTGCCAGCAGTTTGAAACCCGGGGGGAGCTCCTACGAGCAGTACTTC CASSLKPGGSSYEQYF
TRBJ1-1 TRBV4-2 - - TGTGCCAGCAGCCAGGCGGGCCTGTCCGCTGAAGCTTTCTTT CASSQAGLSAEAFF
TRBJ1-2 TRBV9 - TRBD1 TGTGCCAGCAGCGAGGGGGACCCGGGACAGGGGAACTATGGCTACACCTTC CASSEGDPGQGNYGYTF
TRBJ1-4 TRBV7-8 - TRBD1 TGTGCCAGCAGCTCCAATTCGGACAGGGTTCTGGATGAAAAACTGTTTTTT CASSSNSDRVLDEKLFF
TRBJ2-5 TRBV27 once TRBD2 TGTGCCAGCGCACCTAGCGGGGGGCTCCAAGAGACCCAGTACTTC CASAPSGGLQETQYF
TRBJ1-2 TRBV19 - - TGTGCCAGTAGTGACGGGAACTATGGCTACACCTTC CASSDGNYGYTF
TRBJ1-2 TRBV7-9 - - TGTGCCAGCAGCTTGGATGGGTTCGGCTACACCTTC CASSLDGFGYTF
TRBJ1-6 TRBV7-9 - TRBD1 TGTGCCAGCAGCTTAGGGACAGGGAGGGTTTCACCCCTCCACTTT CASSLGTGRVSPLHF
TRBJ1-1 TRBV19 once - TGTGCCAGTAGTATAGATGGGACGCCACACACTGAAGCTTTCTTT CASSIDGTPHTEAFF
TRBJ1-2 TRBV4-1 - - TGCGCCAGCAGCCAAGTAGGGGGTGGCTATGGCTACACCTTC CASSQVGGGYGYTF
TRBJ2-7 TRBV12-3/TRBV12-4 - - TGTGCCAGCAGTTTCCAGTCATACGAGCAGTACTTC CASSFQSYEQYF
TRBJ1-5 TRBV6-5 - - TGTGCCAGCAGTTTCTCCGACTTCCAGCATTTT CASSFSDFQHF
TRBJ1-2 TRBV19 - - TGTGCCAGTAGTACCGCTCTGAGTAGCGGCCTCTATGGCTACACCTTC CASSTALSSGLYGYTF
TRBJ1-1 TRBV7-3 once - TGTGCCAGCAGCTTAAGTTGGAGTTGGGACACTGAAGCTTTCTTT CASSLSWSWDTEAFF
TRBJ2-7 TRBV5-4 - TRBD1 TGTGCCAGCCGCTTAACAGGGGCCTACGAGCAGTACTTC CASRLTGAYEQYF
TRBJ2-1 TRBV2 - - TGTGCCAGCAGTGAGTCCTTCCTTGGTAATGAGCAGTTCTTC CASSESFLGNEQFF
TRBJ1-2 TRBV6-5 - - TGTGCCAGCAGTTACCAGGCGAGCAGGCCGACCGATGGCTACACCTTC CASSYQASRPTDGYTF
TRBJ2-5 TRBV2 few - TGTGCCAGCACGCGGGGTTTAGGAGAGACCCAGTACTTC CASTRGLGETQYF
TRBJ1-3 TRBV30 - - TGTGCCTGGACCTCGAACTCTGGAAACACCATATATTTT CAWTSNSGNTIYF
TRBJ2-1 TRBV7-2 - - TGTGCCAGCAGCTTAGAACGGGGCTCCTACAATGAGCAGTTCTTC CASSLERGSYNEQFF
TRBJ1-2 TRBV5-4 once TRBD1 TGTGCCAGCAGCCTACAGACAGGGAAGTCGGGCTATGGCTACACCTTC CASSLQTGKSGYGYTF
TRBJ1-4 TRBV6-5 - TRBD1 TGTGCCAGCAGCCCGACAGGGCTCAAACTGTTTTTT CASSPTGLKLFF
TRBJ1-5 TRBV30 - TRBD1 TGTGCCTGGTCCGGGACAGGGAAGGGCACCCAGCATTTT CAWSGTGKGTQHF
TRBJ1-5 TRBV7-2 - - TGTGCCAGCAGGTTGTATAGCAATCAGCCCCAGCATTTT CASRLYSNQPQHF
TRBJ2-1 TRBV10-3 - - TGTGCCATCAGTGAGCGTCAGGGGGGTAACAATGAGCAGTTCTTC CAISERQGGNNEQFF
TRBJ1-1 TRBV10-1 - - TGCGCCAGCAGGGACAACATGAACACTGAAGCTTTCTTT CASRDNMNTEAFF
TRBJ1-1 TRBV7-9 - - TGTGCCAGCAGCCCCCCACGCAGGGCTGAAGCTTTCTTT CASSPPRRAEAFF
TRBJ1-6 TRBV27 - - TGTGCCAGCAGTTCCGGACCCCAGAGCTCCTATAATTCACCCCTCCACTTT CASSSGPQSSYNSPLHF
TRBJ1-1 TRBV30 - - TGTGCCTGGAGTGGACGAGTCACTGAAGCTTTCTTT CAWSGRVTEAFF
TRBJ1-1 TRBV5-1 - - TGCGCCAGCAGCTTCTCGCAGGGGCGACATTTTGGGAACACTGAAGCTTTCTTT CASSFSQGRHFGNTEAFF
TRBJ2-6 TRBV4-3 - - TGCGCCAGCAGCCAAGGATGGTTTCCAGGGGGGTCCGGGGCCAACGTCCTGACTTTC CASSQGWFPGGSGANVLTF
TRBJ2-7 TRBV11-2 - - TGTGCCAGCAGCCCCGGGTCCGTACGGCAGTCCTACGAGCAGTACTTC CASSPGSVRQSYEQYF
TRBJ2-1 TRBV6-1 - - TGTGCCAGCAGTGAAGCATCAGTTCCAGGCCATGAGCAGTTCTTC CASSEASVPGHEQFF
TRBJ1-1 TRBV30 - - TGTGCCTGGAGTGTAGGGGCCATGAACACTGAAGCTTTCTTT CAWSVGAMNTEAFF
TRBJ1-1 TRBV6-1 - - TGTGCCAGCACTGAAGGGGGGGGTTTGACTGAAGCTTTCTTT CASTEGGGLTEAFF
TRBJ1-5 TRBV6-6 once - TGTGCCAGCAGTTACCGGGATAGCAATCAGCCCCAGCATTTT CASSYRDSNQPQHF
TRBJ2-5 TRBV7-8 - - TGTGCCAGCAGCCGTTTAGGTGCGGGAATGAGGGAGACCCAGTACTTC CASSRLGAGMRETQYF
TRBJ1-1 TRBV14 once - TGTGCCAGCAGCCAAGTATCGGGGAGTGAAGCTTTCTTT CASSQVSGSEAFF